The source of this T cell receptor (beta chain) is a study of CD8+CD57+ T cells in acquired aplastic anemia. Sequencing was done on patients that had shown CD8+CD57+ cell expansion by flow cytometry. V was pared by 4 bases and J by 1 base, with 14 bases between. In germline, CDR1 is SGHDT, CDR2 YYEEEE. The CDR3 has 15 residues. TCR beta VDJ and CDR3 were profiled, and genomic DNA was the template. TCRdb ran MiXCR on the reads and lists one entry per CDR3 protein. Here the sample spans 200,000 to 300,000 distinct CDR3 sequences, approximately 82% being singletons. This TCR derives from a human donor with aplastic anemia. The J gene is TRBJ1-1, the V gene TRBV5-6; D is ambiguous. Material for sequencing was sorted CD4+, CD8+, or CD8+CD57+ T cells (not recorded which) from PBMCs. The CDR3 loop reads CASSPVLAGNTEAFF. The CDR3 DNA reads TGTGCCAGCAGCCCCGTTCTCGCAGGGAACACTGAAGCTTTCTTT.